These T cell receptor beta chains were read from a single sample in a study of OX40 agonist ivuxolimab in advanced cancers. Using immunoSEQ multiplex PCR, the repertoire was profiled, and TCRdb retains in-frame clones only, with some absent. This sample carries about 28,000 clones, roughly four fifths of them seen once, and the ten largest clones take about 19%. This sample comprised CD4+ or CD8+ T cells sorted from blood, obtained in a trial of the OX40 agonist ivuxolimab. The receptors originated from an adult with an advanced solid tumor such as melanoma, head and neck, liver or kidney cancer. The CDR3 runs from the conserved cysteine through the conserved F or W. A D gene is named only where the DNA matches it firmly. Only part of the rows carry a size: once, few, many, or a class if the clone is expanded.

>NA|TRBD2|TRBJ2-1|TRBV7-9
TGTGCCAGCAGCTCTACTAGCGTGGGAGCTTACAATGAGCAGTTCTTC
CASSSTSVGAYNEQFF
>NA|NA|TRBJ1-1|TRBV14
TGTGCCAGCAGCCAAGACGTCCGGGGCCCTGGTGAAGCTTTCTTT
CASSQDVRGPGEAFF
>NA|NA|TRBJ1-5|TRBV11-2
TGTGCCAGCAGCTTAGGTCCCGGGGCAGGGGAACAGCCCCAGCATTTT
CASSLGPGAGEQPQHF
>NA|NA|TRBJ2-2|TRBV30
TGTGCCTGGAGTGTAGGGGGCGGGGAGCTGTTTTTT
CAWSVGGGELFF
>NA|NA|TRBJ1-4|TRBV6-1
TGTGCCAGCAGACAGGGAATTGCAACTAATGAAAAACTGTTTTTT
CASRQGIATNEKLFF
>NA|NA|TRBJ2-1|TRBV9
TGTGCCAGCAGCGTAGAGGGGCAGGGTGGACATGAGCAGTTCTTC
CASSVEGQGGHEQFF
>NA|NA|TRBJ2-5|TRBV27
TGTGCCAGCAGTCCCCTCCCTCCAGAGACCCAGTACTTC
CASSPLPPETQYF
>once|TRBD1|TRBJ2-5|TRBV14
TGTGCCAGCAGCCCAAGGCGAACAGGGGCGCCGGAGACCCAGTACTTC
CASSPRRTGAPETQYF
>NA|TRBD1|TRBJ2-7|TRBV19
TGTGCCAGTAGTATAACCGGGACAGGGGACGAGCAGTACTTC
CASSITGTGDEQYF
>NA|TRBD2|TRBJ2-7|TRBV10-2
TGCGCCAGCAGCTCCGGGACTAGCGCTTACGAGCAGTACTTC
CASSSGTSAYEQYF
>NA|TRBD1|TRBJ2-7|TRBV9
TGTGCCAGCAGCGTAACAGGGGGTAGGTCCTACGAGCAGTACTTC
CASSVTGGRSYEQYF
>few|TRBD1|TRBJ1-2|TRBV19
TGTGCCAGTACCCTCCGAGGAGCAGGGGGAATTAACTATGGCTACACCTTC
CASTLRGAGGINYGYTF
>NA|TRBD1|TRBJ2-7|TRBV5-4
TGTGCCAGCAGCTACTCCGGGACAGGCTCCTACGAGCAGTACTTC
CASSYSGTGSYEQYF
>few|NA|TRBJ2-2|TRBV7-6
TGTGCCAGCAGCCCGGGGGGCGGCGGGGAGCTGTTTTTT
CASSPGGGGELFF
>NA|NA|TRBJ1-2|TRBV7-9
TGTGCCAGCAGCTTGGGTATCGGGGGTGGCTACACCTTC
CASSLGIGGGYTF
>NA|NA|TRBJ1-2|TRBV7-6
TGTGCCAGCAGCCCTACCGGGACGGGTAACTATGGCTACACCTTC
CASSPTGTGNYGYTF
>large|NA|TRBJ1-2|TRBV7-9
TGTGCCAGCAGCTTAGCGTTGATTGGCTACACCTTC
CASSLALIGYTF
>NA|NA|TRBJ2-7|TRBV4-2
TGTGCCAGCAGCCAGGTTCCGGGAGACCCCCGATACGAGCAGTACTTC
CASSQVPGDPRYEQYF
>NA|NA|TRBJ2-3|TRBV5-1
TGCGCCAGCAGCCTATACACAGATACGCAGTATTTT
CASSLYTDTQYF
>NA|NA|TRBJ2-7|TRBV7-3
TGTGCCAGCAGCTGGGGGGAAGGCTACGAGCAGTACTTC
CASSWGEGYEQYF
>NA|TRBD1|TRBJ1-5|TRBV28
TGTGCCATTGCTGTGGACAGGGTTAATCAGCCCCAGCATTTT
CAIAVDRVNQPQHF
>NA|TRBD2|TRBJ2-1|TRBV7-6
TGTGCCAGCAGCAGGACTAGCGGGAGTCTCGATGAGCAGTTCTTC
CASSRTSGSLDEQFF
>NA|NA|TRBJ1-2|TRBV7-9
TGTGCCAGCAGCTTAACGACGGAAAGTAACTATGGCTACACCTTC
CASSLTTESNYGYTF
>NA|NA|TRBJ2-7|TRBV7-3
TGCGCCAGCAGCCAAGACCTAGGGGTGGGCGAGCAGTACTTC
CASSQDLGVGEQYF
>NA|TRBD1|TRBJ1-5|TRBV7-8
TGTGCCAGCAGCTTGGTAGGGGGCGGCAATCAGCCCCAGCATTTT
CASSLVGGGNQPQHF
>NA|TRBD1|TRBJ1-4|TRBV6-5
TGTGCCAGCAGTACAGGGGACAGGCTCGAAAAACTGTTTTTT
CASSTGDRLEKLFF
>few|TRBD2|TRBJ2-3|TRBV5-4
TGTGCCAGCAGCTTGGAAGGCGGGGGTTACCTAGCTCGGGATACGCAGTATTTT
CASSLEGGGYLARDTQYF
>once|TRBD2|TRBJ2-1|TRBV27
TGTGCCAGCAGTTTAGGGGCTAGCGGCTATGAAACCTACAATGAGCAGTTCTTC
CASSLGASGYETYNEQFF
>few|TRBD1|TRBJ2-7|TRBV4-1
TGCGCCAGCAGCGACAGGGCAGGGAACGAGCAGTACTTC
CASSDRAGNEQYF
>NA|TRBD2|TRBJ2-1|TRBV11-2
TGTGCCAGCAGCTTAGAGGCGGGAGATGGAAATGAGCAGTTCTTC
CASSLEAGDGNEQFF
>NA|NA|TRBJ2-7|TRBV5-5
TGTGCCAGCAGCATACAGGGTCCCCGCTACGAGCAGTACTTC
CASSIQGPRYEQYF
>NA|TRBD1|TRBJ1-5|TRBV4-1
TGCGCCAGCAGCCAAGTTGCCGGGGACCTACAGGGGGTAGTACCCAATCAGCCCCAGCATTTT
CASSQVAGDLQGVVPNQPQHF
>NA|NA|TRBJ1-2|TRBV5-1
TGCGCCAGCAGCTTGGAAGGACCTATGGTTGACTACACCTTC
CASSLEGPMVDYTF
>NA|NA|TRBJ1-2|TRBV30
TGTGCCTGGAGTCACCAGGGGATGGGGGGCTACACCTTC
CAWSHQGMGGYTF
>NA|NA|TRBJ2-7|TRBV4-1
TGCGCCAGCAGCCAAGATAACGGGGTGAGGGAGCAGTACTTC
CASSQDNGVREQYF
>few|NA|TRBJ2-7|TRBV15
TGTGCCACCAGATCGGAGGCCGAGCAGTACTTC
CATRSEAEQYF
>NA|NA|TRBJ1-1|TRBV7-2
TGTGCCAGCAGCTTAGGGTCAGGGCGGTATAGCACTGAAGCTTTCTTT
CASSLGSGRYSTEAFF
>few|NA|TRBJ1-1|TRBV13
TGTGCCAGCATTGATAGGGTGAACACTGAAGCTTTCTTT
CASIDRVNTEAFF
>NA|NA|TRBJ2-7|TRBV7-9
TGTGCCAGCAGCCCCCCGTGGGCCTCCTACGAGCAGTACTTC
CASSPPWASYEQYF
>NA|NA|TRBJ1-3|TRBV7-8
TGTGCCAGCAGCGCTGGGACTTTTGGAAACACCATATATTTT
CASSAGTFGNTIYF
>NA|NA|TRBJ1-4|TRBV9
TGTGCCAGCAGCGCTGCAGTTGAGGGTGGTACTAATGAAAAACTGTTTTTT
CASSAAVEGGTNEKLFF
>NA|TRBD2|TRBJ2-1|TRBV11-2
TGTGCCAGCAGCTTACGGGGGGGAAGCTCCTACAATGAGCAGTTCTTC
CASSLRGGSSYNEQFF
>NA|NA|TRBJ1-2|TRBV6-1
TGTGCCAGCAGTGCCGACACTTATCCTCTCTATGGCTACACCTTC
CASSADTYPLYGYTF
>NA|NA|TRBJ2-3|TRBV27
TGTGCCAGCAGTTCGGGACAACCAGATACGCAGTATTTT
CASSSGQPDTQYF
>medium-sized|NA|TRBJ1-1|TRBV13
TGTGCCAGCAGCTTAGGTCGAGGAGATGGCACTGAAGCTTTCTTT
CASSLGRGDGTEAFF
>NA|NA|TRBJ2-7|TRBV27
TGTGCCAGCAGTTTTGGGTCGGAGCAGTACTTC
CASSFGSEQYF
>few|TRBD2|TRBJ2-5|TRBV7-8
TGTGCCAGCAGCCTTACTAGCGGCGTACAAGAGACCCAGTACTTC
CASSLTSGVQETQYF
>NA|NA|TRBJ2-7|TRBV4-2
TGTGCCAGCAGCCAAGCTCCTTGGGTAGAGCAGTACTTC
CASSQAPWVEQYF